A single sample gave rise to the 5 T cell receptor beta chains below, sequenced in a study of blood T cell repertoires in COVID-19. Sequenced by immunoSEQ multiplex PCR; TCRdb stores in-frame clones only, minus some. The table lists about 260,000 clones, about 87% of them singletons. Source material: peripheral blood. These TCRs come from a woman in her 50s with acute or convalescent COVID-19.

DNA of the CDR3: TGTGCCAGCAGCCCCACAGGGACTAGTTACGAGCAGTACTTC. Residues: CASSPTGTSYEQYF. The chain employs TRBV7-3 and TRBJ2-7, with 8 bases matching TRBD2. This CDR3 is 14 amino acids long. Germline CDR1 reads SGHTA; CDR2 reads FQGTGA. The V gene end was trimmed by 5 bases and the J gene end by 4 bases; junction bases not matched to a gene: 7.

The V gene is TRBV30, the J gene TRBJ2-7; 10 bases fit TRBD2. The CDR3 runs 14 residues. Unmatched junction bases numbered 5, after V lost 1 base and J lost 5 bases. Germline V gene sequence: CDR1 GTSNPN, CDR2 SVGIG (reference sequence). As DNA, the CDR3 is TGTGCCTGGAGTGAGGGACTAGCGAGCGACGAGCAGTACTTC. It codes for CAWSEGLASDEQYF.

The chain recombines TRBV28 with TRBJ2-7, with 8 bases that match TRBD1. The CDR3 loop spans 14 amino acids. The germline CDR1 and CDR2 sequences are MDHEN and SYDVKM. Trimming took 6 bases from V and 2 from J; bases not matched to a gene: 6. The CDR3 region is CASSRTGNPYEQYF. The CDR3 nucleotides are TGTGCCAGCAGCCGGACAGGGAACCCCTACGAGCAGTACTTC.

This clone was picked up one time. V and J are TRBV7-8 and TRBJ2-7; 7 bases line up with TRBD2. Germline CDR1 is SGHVS and CDR2 is FQNEAQ. The CDR3 has 16 amino acids. Germline trimming cut 4 bases from V and 1 base from J; bases unmatched to any gene: 10. CDR3 region: CASSSLRLAASYEQYF. The CDR3 nucleotides read TGTGCCAGCAGCTCCCTCAGGCTAGCGGCATCCTACGAGCAGTACTTC.

The genes are TRBV12-3 or TRBV12-4 and TRBJ2-5; 7 nucleotides align to TRBD1. The CDR3 covers 13 residues. The junction had 6 bases not matched to a gene; V was cut back by 6 bases and J by 5 bases. CDR3 sequence (DNA): TGTGCCAGCAGCCAGGGGGTACCCGAGACCCAGTACTTC. Its protein product is CASSQGVPETQYF.